This TCR beta chain was profiled in a study of identical twins. No donor was unhealthy or non-Caucasian. Trimming shortened V by 6 bases and J by 0 bases, and 18 bases separated the two germline ends. The CDR3 is 16 residues long. Germline CDR1 and CDR2: MNHEY and SMNVEV (reference sequence). Through template switching, a universal primer site was introduced, and the cDNA contained unique molecular identifiers. TCRdb passed the 5' RACE reads through MiXCR, listing each CDR3 protein once. This sample has 150,000 or so distinct CDR3 sequences, with under 4.5% found just once. This clonotype was counted ten times or more. Its specificity is unknown. Study-level findings and limits: Beta clonotypes that were abundant in cord blood contained fewer insertions, a pattern absent from memory repertoires.

This TCR derives from a man younger than 35 in good health. The rearrangement links TRBV27 to TRBJ2-7; D ambiguous. Sequenced: memory T cells sorted from blood. CDR3 in amino acids: CASSALRPLSSYEQYF. The CDR3 DNA sequence: TGTGCCAGCAGCGCCTTGAGGCCCTTAAGCTCCTACGAGCAGTACTTC.